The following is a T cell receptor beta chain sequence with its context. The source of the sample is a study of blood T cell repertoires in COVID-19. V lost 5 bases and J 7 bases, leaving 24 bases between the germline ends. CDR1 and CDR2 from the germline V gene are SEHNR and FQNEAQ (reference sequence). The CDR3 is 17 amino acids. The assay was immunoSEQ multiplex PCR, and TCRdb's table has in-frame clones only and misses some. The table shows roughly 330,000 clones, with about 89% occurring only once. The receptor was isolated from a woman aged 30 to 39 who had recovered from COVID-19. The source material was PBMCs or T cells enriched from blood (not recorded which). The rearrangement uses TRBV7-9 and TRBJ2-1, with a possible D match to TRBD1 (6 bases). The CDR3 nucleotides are TGTGCCAGCAGCACCTTAGAGGGGGTATCCCATTGGAATGAGCAGTTCTTC. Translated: CASSTLEGVSHWNEQFF. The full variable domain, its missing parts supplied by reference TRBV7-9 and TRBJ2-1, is DTGVSQNPRHKITKRGQNVTFRCDPISEHNRLYWYRQTLGQGPEFLTYFQNEAQLEKSRLLSDRFSAERPKGSFSTLEIQRTEQGDSAMYLCASSTLEGVSHWNEQFFGPGTRLTVL.